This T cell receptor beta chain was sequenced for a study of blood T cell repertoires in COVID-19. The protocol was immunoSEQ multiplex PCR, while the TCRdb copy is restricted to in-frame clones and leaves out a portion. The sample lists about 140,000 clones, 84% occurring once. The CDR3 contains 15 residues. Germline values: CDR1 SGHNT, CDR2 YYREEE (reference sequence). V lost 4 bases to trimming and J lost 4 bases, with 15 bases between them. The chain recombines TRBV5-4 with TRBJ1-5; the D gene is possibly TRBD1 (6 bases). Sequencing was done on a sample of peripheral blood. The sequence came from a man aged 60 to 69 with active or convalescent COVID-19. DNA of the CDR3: TGTGCCAGCAGCCCCGGGGGGGGCCGGAATCAGCCCCAGCATTTT. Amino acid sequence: CASSPGGGRNQPQHF.